One sample yielded the 22 T cell receptor beta chains listed below, sequenced in a study of T cell changes during pregnancy in multiple sclerosis. TCRdb keeps only in-frame clones here, not all; method: immunoSEQ multiplex PCR. Counted here are fewer than 85,000 clones, about 88% occurring once; the ten biggest clones make up approximately 2%. Source: peripheral blood, taken before pregnancy. Every receptor here comes from a female donor with multiple sclerosis, enrolled in a pregnancy study.

The V and J genes are TRBV18 and TRBJ1-1; D is undetermined. This CDR3 contains 13 residues. CDR1 is KGHSH and CDR2 is LQKENI in the germline V gene. Trimming pared 3 bases from V and 4 bases from J, leaving 9 bases between. CDR3 region: CASSPRGLTEAFF. The CDR3 DNA reads as TGTGCCAGCTCACCTCGTGGACTCACTGAAGCTTTCTTT.

The CDR3: CASRPGEAFF. The DNA of the CDR3 is TGTGCCAGCAGACCGGGAGAAGCTTTCTTT. V is TRBV2 and J is TRBJ1-1; D not certain. Germline CDR1 is SNHLY and CDR2 is FYNNEI. Trimming left V 6 bases short and J 8 bases short, with 7 bases between. CDR3 length: 10 residues.

This CDR3 reads CSVLTGADTQYF. Here the CDR3 DNA reads TGCAGCGTTCTGACAGGAGCAGATACGCAGTATTTT. This chain connects TRBV29-1 to TRBJ2-3; D is possibly TRBD1 (6 bases). This CDR3 has 12 amino acids. The germline CDR1 and CDR2 sequences are SQVTM and ANQGSEA. Trimming cost V 5 bases and J 4 bases, with 10 bases left between them.

The chain carries TRBV6-6 and TRBJ1-3; possibly TRBD1 for D (6 bases). Trimming shortened V by 6 bases and J by 0 bases, and 12 bases separated the two germline ends. There are 15 residues in the CDR3. The germline V gene encodes CDR1 MNHNY and CDR2 SVGAGI (reference sequence). The CDR3 is CASSHTGTSGNTIYF. The DNA for the CDR3 is TGTGCCAGCAGCCACACAGGGACCTCTGGAAACACCATATATTTT.

The gene calls are TRBV6-5 and TRBJ2-1; 7 bases agree with TRBD1. Germline trimming cut 5 bases from V and 4 bases from J; bases unmatched to any gene: 8. CDR3 length equals 15 residues. CDR1 MNHEY and CDR2 SVGAGI come from the germline V gene. This CDR3 reads CASSRRQGWYNEQFF. CDR3 DNA: TGTGCCAGCAGTCGACGACAGGGTTGGTACAATGAGCAGTTCTTC.

DNA of the CDR3: TGTGCCACCGAGGCAGTAGCGAACACTGAAGCTTTCTTT. Translation: CATEAVANTEAFF. The chain employs TRBV6-1 and TRBJ1-1; no firm D call. The CDR3 length is 13 residues. Germline loops: CDR1 MNHNS, CDR2 SASEGT. V shed 10 bases and J shed 1 base, with 13 bases lying between them.

The chain carries TRBV2 and TRBJ2-3; 8 bases agree with TRBD2. The CDR3 spans 15 residues. Germline V lookup: CDR1 SNHLY, CDR2 FYNNEI. V trimming: 3 bases; J trimming: 1 base; junction bases outside the gene matches: 3. CDR3 sequence reads: CASSEGGGRTDTQYF. Written as DNA, the CDR3 is TGTGCCAGCAGTGAGGGCGGGGGGCGCACAGATACGCAGTATTTT. Full variable domain (outside the CDR3, taken from reference TRBV2 and TRBJ2-3): EPEVTQTPSHQVTQMGQEVILRCVPISNHLYFYWYRQILGQKVEFLVSFYNNEISEKSEIFDDQFSVERPDGSNFTLKIRSTKLEDSAMYFCASSEGGGRTDTQYFGPGTRLTVL.

The J gene is TRBJ1-1, the V gene TRBV19; D might be TRBD1 (5 bases). The V end lost 3 bases, the J end lost 5 bases, and 10 bases lay between the germline ends. Germline V lookup: CDR1 LNHDA, CDR2 SQIVND (reference sequence). This CDR3 has 13 amino acids. CDR3 in amino acids: CASSMNGATEAFF. For the CDR3, the DNA is TGTGCCAGTAGTATGAATGGGGCGACTGAAGCTTTCTTT.

This clone has more than one count but fewer than ten. Different DNA sequences within this sample yield the same CDR3. This chain links TRBV5-4 with TRBJ1-6; no reliable D call. The V end lost 5 bases, the J end lost 1 base, and 7 bases lay between the germline ends. In germline, CDR1 is SGHNT, CDR2 YYREEE (reference sequence). The CDR3 is 14 amino acids. CDR3 protein: CASREGSYNSPLHF. The CDR3 DNA reads TGTGCCAGCAGGGAGGGTTCCTATAATTCACCCCTCCACTTT.

The rearrangement uses TRBV9 and TRBJ1-2, with D possibly being TRBD1 (5 bases). The V end was cut by 2 bases, the J end by 7 bases, with 15 bases between. The CDR3 contains 14 residues. Germline V lookup: CDR1 SGDLS, CDR2 YYNGEE. For the CDR3, the DNA is TGTGCCAGCAGCGTGGGCTGGGGAGGGGTTGGCTACACCTTC. Its protein is CASSVGWGGVGYTF.

V and J are TRBV10-3 and TRBJ2-5; D may be TRBD1 (6 bases). The germline gives CDR1 ENHRY, CDR2 SYGVKD. The CDR3 is 15 amino acids. V was shortened by 4 bases and J by 5 bases, with 17 bases between the two germline ends. CDR3 nucleotides: TGTGCCATCAGTGCAACCACAGGGATAGGGGAGACCCAGTACTTC. Protein sequence: CAISATTGIGETQYF.

The rearrangement uses TRBV27 and TRBJ2-6, with D perhaps TRBD2 (6 bases). The V and J ends lost 4 bases and 0 bases respectively, with 13 bases between them. Per germline, CDR1 MNHEY and CDR2 SMNVEV (reference sequence). This CDR3 comprises 17 residues. CDR3 nucleotides: TGTGCCAGCAGTTCGGGACTCGGGGACTCTGGGGCCAACGTCCTGACTTTC. Amino acid sequence: CASSSGLGDSGANVLTF.

The chain carries TRBV10-3 and TRBJ1-1; a possible D gene is TRBD1 (5 bases). The length of the CDR3 is 14 residues. With 9 bases removed from V and 4 bases from J, the gap between germline ends came to 18 bases. Germline V gene data show CDR1 as ENHRY and CDR2 as SYGVKD. This chain's CDR3 is CAIRQGGWSTEAFF. CDR3 nucleotide sequence: TGTGCCATTAGGCAGGGAGGATGGAGCACTGAAGCTTTCTTT.

The CDR3 DNA sequence: TGTGCCAGCAGCTCGGCGGGGGACACAGATACGCAGTATTTT. This gives the protein CASSSAGDTDTQYF. The J gene is TRBJ2-3, the V gene TRBV11-3, with 7 bases identical to TRBD2. V lost 4 bases to trimming and J lost 2 bases; unmatched junction nucleotides: 3. Germline CDR1 is SGHNT and CDR2 is YENEEA. CDR3 length: 14 amino acids.

The rearrangement joins TRBV5-6 to TRBJ1-3, with 8 bases identical to TRBD1. This CDR3 is built from 16 residues. J gave up 4 bases and V 4 bases, and 10 bases lay outside the gene matches. Germline lookup yields CDR1 SGHDT and CDR2 YYEEEE. The DNA of the CDR3 is TGTGCCAGCAGCCCGGACAGGGATCGGGCCGGAAACACCATATATTTT. Protein product: CASSPDRDRAGNTIYF.

The chain combines TRBV5-1 with TRBJ2-3, with 8 bases identical to TRBD1. The CDR3 runs to 15 residues. Per the germline V gene, CDR1 is SGHRS and CDR2 is YFSETQ. J lost 2 bases, V lost 5 bases, and 7 bases had no gene match. The CDR3 loop reads CASRSQGAFTDTQYF. CDR3 in DNA: TGCGCCAGCAGATCCCAGGGGGCCTTCACAGATACGCAGTATTTT.

The J gene is TRBJ1-2, the V gene TRBV9; D unclear. The CDR3 has 14 amino acids. Germline CDR1 is SGDLS and CDR2 is YYNGEE. V shed 4 bases and J shed 2 bases, with 12 bases lying between them. CDR3 sequence reads: CASSSTGLNYGYTF. As DNA, the CDR3 is TGTGCCAGCAGCTCTACCGGGTTAAACTATGGCTACACCTTC.

The chain combines TRBV2 with TRBJ1-5; no reliable D call. The CDR3 covers 12 residues. Germline loops: CDR1 SNHLY, CDR2 FYNNEI. V lost 8 bases, J lost 6 bases, and 11 bases lay in between. Here the CDR3 DNA reads TGTGCCAGCGGACTATTGGGTCAGCCCCAGCATTTT. This codes for CASGLLGQPQHF.

This chain uses TRBV27 with TRBJ1-4, with 8 bases fitting TRBD1. The junction had 5 bases not matched to a gene; V was cut back by 1 base and J by 7 bases. The CDR3 runs 15 residues. Looked up from germline, CDR1 is MNHEY and CDR2 is SMNVEV (reference sequence). CDR3 nucleotide sequence: TGTGCCAGCAGTTTATGGACAGGGTCGGGTGAAAAACTGTTTTTT. It codes for CASSLWTGSGEKLFF.

This clone was seen once. V gene TRBV5-1 combines with J gene TRBJ2-5; TRBD2 agrees at 10 bases. J gave up 4 bases and V 4 bases, and 10 bases lay outside the gene matches. The CDR3 length is 16 residues. From germline, CDR1 is SGHRS and CDR2 YFSETQ. The CDR3 DNA sequence: TGCGCCAGCAGCGTACAGCGGGGGGGTATAAGAGAGACCCAGTACTTC. The encoded protein is CASSVQRGGIRETQYF. Drawing the rest from reference TRBV5-1 and TRBJ2-5, the complete variable domain is KAGVTQTPRYLIKTRGQQVTLSCSPISGHRSVSWYQQTPGQGLQFLFEYFSETQRNKGNFPGRFSGRQFSNSRSEMNVSTLELGDSALYLCASSVQRGGIRETQYFGPGTRLLVL.

The chain has TRBV10-2 and TRBJ1-1; 7 nucleotides match TRBD1. Germline V gene data show CDR1 as WSHSY and CDR2 as SAAADI. This CDR3 contains 15 residues. The J segment lost 4 bases and the V segment lost 3 bases, leaving 8 bases of the junction unmatched. The CDR3 nucleotides read TGCGCCAGCAGTGAAACAGGGGCTTGGGGCACTGAAGCTTTCTTT. Its protein product is CASSETGAWGTEAFF.

This clone was picked up one time. The rearrangement joins TRBV13 to TRBJ1-1; D not certain. Trimming stripped 5 bases from V and 1 base from J, with 14 bases between. CDR1 and CDR2 (germline): PRHDT, FYEKMQ (reference sequence). The CDR3 has 15 amino acids. CDR3 nucleotide sequence: TGTGCCAGCAGCCATGTTATTCACGGGAACACTGAAGCTTTCTTT. Residues: CASSHVIHGNTEAFF. Drawing the rest from reference TRBV13 and TRBJ1-1, the complete variable domain is AAGVIQSPRHLIKEKRETATLKCYPIPRHDTVYWYQQGPGQDPQFLISFYEKMQSDKGSIPDRFSAQQFSDYHSELNMSSLELGDSALYFCASSHVIHGNTEAFFGQGTRLTVV.